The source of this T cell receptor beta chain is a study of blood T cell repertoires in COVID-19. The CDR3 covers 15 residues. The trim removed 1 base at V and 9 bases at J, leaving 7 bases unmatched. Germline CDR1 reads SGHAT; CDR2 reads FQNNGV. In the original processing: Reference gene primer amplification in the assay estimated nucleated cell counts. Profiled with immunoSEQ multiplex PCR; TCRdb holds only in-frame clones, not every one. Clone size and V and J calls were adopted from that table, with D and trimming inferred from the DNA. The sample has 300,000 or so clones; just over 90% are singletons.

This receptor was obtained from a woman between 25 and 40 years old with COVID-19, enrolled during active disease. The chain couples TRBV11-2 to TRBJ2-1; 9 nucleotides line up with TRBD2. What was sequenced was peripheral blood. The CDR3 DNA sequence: TGTGCCAGCAGCTTAGGGGGTAGCGGGAGTACTGAGCAGTTCTTC. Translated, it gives CASSLGGSGSTEQFF. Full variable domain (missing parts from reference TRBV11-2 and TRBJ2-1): EAGVAQSPRYKIIEKRQSVAFWCNPISGHATLYWYQQILGQGPKLLIQFQNNGVVDDSQLPKDRFSAERLKGVDSTLKIQPAKLEDSAVYLCASSLGGSGSTEQFFGPGTRLTVL.